Given below is one TCR beta chain in context. These data originate in a study of blood T cell repertoires in COVID-19. Across the study: The samples span acute and convalescent COVID-19 from the United States, Italy and Spain. T cells, B-cell-depleted T cells, or PBMCs provided the cDNA or gDNA that served as material.

Only in-frame clones appear in the TCRdb table, and some are missing; sequencing was by immunoSEQ multiplex PCR. The sample includes 200,000 to 300,000 clones, around nine tenths of them seen just once. This CDR3 spans 20 amino acids. J was trimmed by 5 bases and V by 1 base; bases with no gene match: 16. Germline loops: CDR1 SGHVS, CDR2 FNYEAQ. Clinical history reported by participants formed the basis on which cohorts were assigned. Resolution of symptoms, clearance, or two negative PCRs was present in recovered Cohort 3 donors. The gene calls are TRBV7-6 and TRBJ1-6; 8 bases are a match to TRBD1. This clonotype originated in a woman aged 18 to 35 who had recovered from COVID-19. The sample comprised PBMCs or T cells enriched from blood (not recorded which). The CDR3 DNA reads as TGTGCCAGCAGCTTAGAGGGGCCAGGGTGGCAGGGGGCCGATAATTCACCCCTCCACTTT. Translating gives CASSLEGPGWQGADNSPLHF.